This T cell receptor (beta chain) came from a study of T cell changes during pregnancy in multiple sclerosis. Generated by immunoSEQ multiplex PCR, the TCRdb table keeps only in-frame clones and is missing some. Of 65,000 to 90,000 clones listed, 80% to 95% are singletons. A remark on this clone: As the CDR3 is not closed by the conserved phenylalanine or tryptophan, this likely results from a read error. The limits of the CDR3 on the DNA are not certain, so only TCRdb's listed CDR3 is given.

10 amino acids form the CDR3, both terminal residues included. This material consisted of CD4+ T cells from peripheral blood mononuclear cells, taken after pregnancy. The sequence was obtained from a female donor with multiple sclerosis, enrolled in a pregnancy study. The J gene is TRBJ1-3, the V gene TRBV21-1. TRBV21-1 is tagged as a pseudogene. CDR3 region: CASSKVGRRV.